Each of the 18 T cell receptor beta chains below was sequenced from the same sample in a study of T cell repertoires in ileal Crohn's disease (dated by TCRdb to the late 2010s). The library was generated by the immunoSEQ multiplex PCR assay. The clones in this table, taken by TCRdb from immuneACCESS, are in-frame only. Not every clone is retained; where verified, under half of the shortfall comes from an unresolved V gene, and the cause of the rest is unknown. The sample yields around 15,000 clones; 65% to 80% were counted once. Of the sample, under 5% falls within the top ten clones. The label giving this sample's time point can be read as: neoterminal ileum biopsy at postoperative endoscopy, about 6 months after surgery. The sequencing input was ileal tissue. These receptors came from an adult with Crohn's disease.

CDR3 bases: TGTGCCAGCAGCTTAGCCGGATGGGATGAGCAGTTCTTC. Translating gives CASSLAGWDEQFF. This rearrangement joins TRBV7-2 to TRBJ2-1, with no clear D. Trimming stripped 0 bases from V and 8 bases from J, with 8 bases between. The CDR3 consists of 13 residues. Looked up from germline, CDR1 is SGHTA and CDR2 is FQGNSA.

By share, this clone ranks as large. DNA of the CDR3: TGTGCCAGTAGTCCTCGGACTAGCGGCTACGAGCAGTACTTC. Its protein product is CASSPRTSGYEQYF. J is TRBJ2-7 and V is TRBV19; TRBD2 agrees at 10 bases. With V trimmed by 5 bases and J by 3 bases, 4 bases remained unmatched. The CDR3 has 14 amino acids. The V gene's germline CDR1 is LNHDA and CDR2 SQIVND (reference sequence). Full variable domain (missing parts from reference TRBV19 and TRBJ2-7): DGGITQSPKYLFRKEGQNVTLSCEQNLNHDAMYWYRQDPGQGLRLIYYSQIVNDFQKGDIAEGYSVSREKKESFPLTVTSAQKNPTAFYLCASSPRTSGYEQYFGPGTRLTVT.

This chain links TRBV7-2 with TRBJ2-3; 8 nucleotides agree with TRBD2. Germline values: CDR1 SGHTA, CDR2 FQGNSA. This CDR3 region has 18 residues. Trimming at V came to 1 base and at J to 4 bases, leaving 13 bases not matched to a gene. The chain's CDR3 is CASSLGPNSGTASDTQYF. The CDR3 DNA sequence: TGTGCCAGCAGCTTAGGGCCGAATAGCGGGACCGCGTCAGATACGCAGTATTTT.

CDR3 protein: CASSSHRGVYEQYF. CDR3 coding DNA: TGCGCCAGCAGCTCGCACAGGGGAGTCTACGAGCAGTACTTC. This sequence joins TRBV5-1 and TRBJ2-7; the match to TRBD1 covers 7 bases. V shed 3 bases and J 3 bases; nucleotides not matched to a gene: 6. This CDR3 region has 14 residues. Germline CDR1 is SGHRS and CDR2 is YFSETQ.

This clone appeared a few times. The chain carries TRBV19 and TRBJ2-5; D is possibly TRBD2 (6 bases). V gave up 9 bases and J gave up 2 bases, with 19 bases separating them. CDR3 length equals 15 residues. Germline CDR1 and CDR2: LNHDA and SQIVND (reference sequence). CDR3 sequence: CASKGGIKGQETQYF. CDR3 sequence (DNA): TGTGCCAGCAAAGGAGGGATAAAGGGGCAAGAGACCCAGTACTTC.

The genes are TRBV12-2 and TRBJ2-1; the table's D call of TRBD2 was not tested on the DNA. TRBV12-2 is noted as a pseudogene. The CDR3 runs to 16 residues. The CDR3 region has the DNA TGTGCAAGTCCCACCGGCGAACGCTGGAGGTACAATGAGCAGTTCTTC. Translated, it gives CASPTGERWRYNEQFF.

This clone was seen more than once but under ten times. The gene calls are TRBV30 and TRBJ1-2; D might be TRBD1 (5 bases). V lost 3 bases and J lost 4, with 15 bases in between. CDR3 length: 14 amino acids. Germline CDR1 and CDR2: GTSNPN and SVGIG (reference sequence). The CDR3 loop reads CAWSLGAGGYGYTF. The CDR3 DNA reads TGTGCCTGGAGCCTAGGGGCCGGGGGCTATGGCTACACCTTC. The full variable domain, completed using reference TRBV30 and TRBJ1-2, is SQTIHQWPATLVQPVGSPLSLECTVEGTSNPNLYWYRQAAGRGLQLLFYSVGIGQISSEVPQNLSASRPQDRQFILSSKKLLLSDSGFYLCAWSLGAGGYGYTFGSGTRLTVV.

The rearrangement joins TRBV5-1 to TRBJ2-1; 10 positions agree with TRBD2. This CDR3 contains 15 residues. The germline V gene has CDR1 SGHRS and CDR2 YFSETQ. The junction had 8 bases not matched to a gene; V was cut back by 4 bases and J by 7 bases. The CDR3 loop is CASSRSGTSENEQFF. CDR3 coding DNA: TGCGCCAGCAGCCGCTCCGGGACTAGCGAGAATGAGCAGTTCTTC.

The chain joins TRBV7-9 to TRBJ2-7; D gene ambiguous. CDR1 is SEHNR, CDR2 FQNEAQ, per germline (reference sequence). With 0 bases removed from V and 4 bases from J, the gap between germline ends came to 7 bases. The CDR3 consists of 13 residues. CDR3 region: CASSLAPLYEQYF. The DNA for the CDR3 is TGTGCCAGCAGCTTAGCGCCTCTATACGAGCAGTACTTC.

The V gene is TRBV9, the J gene TRBJ1-2; TRBD1 is a possible D gene (5 bases). V was clipped by 0 bases and J by 7 bases, with 10 bases between them. The germline V gene has CDR1 SGDLS and CDR2 YYNGEE. There are 13 residues in the CDR3. The DNA for the CDR3 is TGTGCCAGCAGCGTAGCTTCGGACACTGGCTACACCTTC. This translates into CASSVASDTGYTF.

The V call is TRBV18, the J call TRBJ2-2, with 7 bases that match TRBD2. The CDR3 loop spans 17 amino acids. The V gene end was trimmed by 1 base and the J gene end by 0 bases; junction bases not matched to a gene: 5. CDR1 is KGHSH and CDR2 is LQKENI in the germline V gene. CDR3 nucleotide sequence: TGTGCCAGCTCACCACAAGGAGCGGGGACGAACACCGGGGAGCTGTTTTTT. It is translated as CASSPQGAGTNTGELFF.

The rearrangement links TRBV29-1 to TRBJ2-3, with D perhaps TRBD2 (5 bases). The length of the CDR3 is 14 residues. V gave up 4 bases and J gave up 1 base, with 12 bases separating them. Per the germline V gene, CDR1 is SQVTM and CDR2 is ANQGSEA. This CDR3 is CSVGRPGGTDTQYF. The CDR3 DNA sequence: TGCAGCGTTGGGCGGCCCGGGGGCACAGATACGCAGTATTTT.

The chain carries TRBV5-6 and TRBJ2-7, with 8 bases identical to TRBD1. The CDR3 sequence is 14 residues long. V trimming: 4 bases; J trimming: 6 bases; junction bases outside the gene matches: 9. Germline V gene sequence: CDR1 SGHDT, CDR2 YYEEEE. CDR3 residues: CASSLGQGWSEQYF. The DNA for the CDR3 is TGTGCCAGCAGCCTCGGACAGGGTTGGTCCGAGCAGTACTTC.

V and J are TRBV7-6 and TRBJ2-2; 10 positions match TRBD1. The CDR3 runs to 19 residues. The V and J ends lost 0 bases and 4 bases, in that order; junction bases with no gene match: 11. In germline, CDR1 is SGHVS, CDR2 FNYEAQ. The CDR3 bases are TGTGCCAGCAGCTTAGCAATAACCCTCGGACAGGGGGGCACCGGGGAGCTGTTTTTT. This codes for CASSLAITLGQGGTGELFF. The full variable domain, with the rest looked up from reference TRBV7-6 and TRBJ2-2, is GAGVSQSPRYKVTKRGQDVALRCDPISGHVSLYWYRQALGQGPEFLTYFNYEAQQDKSGLPNDRFSAERPEGSISTLTIQRTEQRDSAMYRCASSLAITLGQGGTGELFFGEGSRLTVL.

The chain links TRBV10-3 to TRBJ1-4; 7 positions agree with TRBD1. V was pared by 3 bases and J by 8 bases, with 9 bases of the junction left unmatched. CDR3 size: 15 residues. Germline V gene data show CDR1 as ENHRY and CDR2 as SYGVKD. CDR3 bases: TGTGCCATCAGTGACTCGACAGGGTTATCGGAAAAACTGTTTTTT. This translates into CAISDSTGLSEKLFF.

This clone is medium-sized (0.01 to 0.1%). The rearrangement joins TRBV5-6 to TRBJ2-3; D remains ambiguous. The CDR3 totals 13 residues. The V gene's germline CDR1 is SGHDT and CDR2 YYEEEE. V was cut by 4 bases and J by 5 bases, with 11 bases left in between. As DNA, the CDR3 is TGTGCCAGCAGCCCCCTTACTGGAGATACGCAGTATTTT. Encoded protein: CASSPLTGDTQYF.

This clone has only a few counts. V is TRBV10-3 and J is TRBJ1-1; D ambiguous. Germline CDR1 and CDR2: ENHRY and SYGVKD. This CDR3 has 13 amino acids. V was cut by 5 bases and J by 1 base, with 8 bases left in between. The CDR3 region is CAISRTENTEAFF. For the CDR3, the DNA is TGTGCCATCAGTAGGACCGAGAACACTGAAGCTTTCTTT.

This clone was detected a few times. This rearrangement joins TRBV7-9 to TRBJ1-5; 11 bases are a match to TRBD1. This CDR3 has 15 amino acids. Germline CDR1 SEHNR, CDR2 FQNEAQ (reference sequence). The V segment lost 5 bases and the J segment 5 bases; nucleotides outside the gene matches: 5. The CDR3 protein is CASSRGQGAYQPQHF. CDR3 coding DNA: TGTGCCAGCAGCCGAGGACAGGGGGCTTATCAGCCCCAGCATTTT.